This T cell receptor beta chain is drawn from a study of siplizumab effects on memory and regulatory T cells. Study-wide results and limits: A major contribution to the alloresponse seemed to be made by naive T cells, which seemed more diverse than memory cells. Sequences below about 10^-5 frequency were poorly captured, and few alloreactive clones mapped to unstimulated subsets.

Germline lookup yields CDR1 SGHTA and CDR2 FQGNSA. Trimming took 1 base from V and 6 from J, leaving 13 bases between them. The CDR3 is 15 residues long. In a few donor pairs, unstimulated naive, memory, effector memory and TEMRA subsets were sequenced. This table comes from immunoSEQ multiplex PCR, and its TCRdb copy is limited to in-frame clones, with some not included. This table has some 62,000 clones, 79% appearing once. A note on this clone: What it binds is not known.

What was sequenced was memory CD4+ T cells sorted from blood. This TCR came from a human donor in good health. V gene TRBV7-2 combines with J gene TRBJ1-5; possible D gene TRBD1, 6 bases. Written as DNA, the CDR3 is TGTGCCAGCAGCTTAGATGGAGGGGGTGTTCAGCCCCAGCATTTT. This gives the protein CASSLDGGGVQPQHF.